This T cell receptor (beta chain) was sequenced for a study of blood T cell repertoires in COVID-19. Study as a whole: Collection of acute and convalescent COVID-19 samples took place in the United States, Italy and Spain. T cells, B-cell-depleted T cells, or PBMCs supplied cDNA or gDNA.

In the original analysis: Quantification of nucleated cells was approximated via reference gene primer amplification. Assay: immunoSEQ multiplex PCR; the TCRdb copy retains only in-frame clones and omits some. For V, J and clone size, that table is used; D and trimming come from the DNA. The sample carries over 55,000 clones, 88% recorded once. V was shortened by 3 bases and J by 7 bases, with 12 bases between the two germline ends. The CDR3 covers 13 residues. The germline gives CDR1 KGHSH, CDR2 LQKENI. The receptor was derived from a human donor in a cohort sampled during active COVID-19. Sequencing input: peripheral blood. The J gene is TRBJ1-2, the V gene TRBV18; D gene uncertain. The CDR3 DNA is TGTGCCAGCTCACCCATGAGGGAGAGTGGCTACACCTTC. Its protein product is CASSPMRESGYTF.